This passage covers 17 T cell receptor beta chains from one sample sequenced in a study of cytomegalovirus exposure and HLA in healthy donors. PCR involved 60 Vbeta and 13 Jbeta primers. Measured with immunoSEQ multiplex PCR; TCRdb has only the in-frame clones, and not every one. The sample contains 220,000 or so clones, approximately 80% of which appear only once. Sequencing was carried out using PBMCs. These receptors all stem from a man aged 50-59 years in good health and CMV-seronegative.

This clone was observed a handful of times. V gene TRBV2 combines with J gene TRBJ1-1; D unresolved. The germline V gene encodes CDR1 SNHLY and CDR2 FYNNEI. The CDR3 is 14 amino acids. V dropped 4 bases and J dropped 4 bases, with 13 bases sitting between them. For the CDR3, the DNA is TGTGCCAGCAGTGTGGCGGGTCCAGGCACTGAAGCTTTCTTT. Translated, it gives CASSVAGPGTEAFF.

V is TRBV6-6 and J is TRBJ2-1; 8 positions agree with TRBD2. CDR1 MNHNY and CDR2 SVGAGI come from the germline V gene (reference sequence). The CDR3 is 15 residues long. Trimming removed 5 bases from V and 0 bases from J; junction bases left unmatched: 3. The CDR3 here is CASSPAGDSYNEQFF. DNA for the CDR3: TGTGCCAGCAGTCCAGCGGGAGACTCCTACAATGAGCAGTTCTTC.

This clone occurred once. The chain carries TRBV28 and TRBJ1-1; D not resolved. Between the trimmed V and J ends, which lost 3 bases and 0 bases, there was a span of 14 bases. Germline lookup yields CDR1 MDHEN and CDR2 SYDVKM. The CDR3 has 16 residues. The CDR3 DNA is TGTGCCAGCAGTTTCCCCAGAAACTACATGAACACTGAAGCTTTCTTT. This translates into CASSFPRNYMNTEAFF.

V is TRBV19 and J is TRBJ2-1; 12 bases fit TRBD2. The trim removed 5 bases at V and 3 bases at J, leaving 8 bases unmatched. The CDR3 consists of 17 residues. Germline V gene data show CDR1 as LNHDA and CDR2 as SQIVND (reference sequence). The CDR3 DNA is TGTGCCAGTAGTGCAGGACTAGCGGGACGGCTCTACAATGAGCAGTTCTTC. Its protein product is CASSAGLAGRLYNEQFF.

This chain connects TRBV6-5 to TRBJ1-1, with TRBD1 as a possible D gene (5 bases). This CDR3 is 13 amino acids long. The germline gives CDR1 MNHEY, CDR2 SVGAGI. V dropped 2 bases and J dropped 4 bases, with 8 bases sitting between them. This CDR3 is CASSYLGGTEAFF. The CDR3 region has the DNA TGTGCCAGCAGTTACCTCGGGGGCACTGAAGCTTTCTTT.

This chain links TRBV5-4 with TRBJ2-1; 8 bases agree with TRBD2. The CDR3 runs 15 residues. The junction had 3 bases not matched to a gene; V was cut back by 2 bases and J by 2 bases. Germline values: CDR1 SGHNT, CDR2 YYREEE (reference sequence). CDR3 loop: CASSFTSGTYNEQFF. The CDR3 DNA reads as TGTGCCAGCAGCTTTACTAGCGGAACCTACAATGAGCAGTTCTTC. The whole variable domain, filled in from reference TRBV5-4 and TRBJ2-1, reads ETGVTQSPTHLIKTRGQQVTLRCSSQSGHNTVSWYQQALGQGPQFIFQYYREEENGRGNFPPRFSGLQFPNYSSELNVNALELDDSALYLCASSFTSGTYNEQFFGPGTRLTVL.

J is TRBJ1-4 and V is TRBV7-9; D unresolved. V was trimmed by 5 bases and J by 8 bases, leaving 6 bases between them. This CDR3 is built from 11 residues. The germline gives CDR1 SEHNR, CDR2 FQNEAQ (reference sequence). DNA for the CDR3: TGTGCCAGCAGCCGGTCGGAAAAACTGTTTTTT. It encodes CASSRSEKLFF.

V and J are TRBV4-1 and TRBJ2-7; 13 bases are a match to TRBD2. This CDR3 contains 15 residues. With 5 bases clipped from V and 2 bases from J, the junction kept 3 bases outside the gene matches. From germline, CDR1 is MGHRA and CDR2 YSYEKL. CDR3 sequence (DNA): TGCGCCAGCAGCGTCGGGACTAGCGGGACCTACGAGCAGTACTTC. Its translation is CASSVGTSGTYEQYF.

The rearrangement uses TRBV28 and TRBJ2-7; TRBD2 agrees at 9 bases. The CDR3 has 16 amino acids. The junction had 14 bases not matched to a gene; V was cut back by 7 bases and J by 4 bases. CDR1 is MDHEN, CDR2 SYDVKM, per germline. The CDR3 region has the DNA TGTGCCAGCAAGCTAGGCCCAGCGGGAGGCGCTTACGAGCAGTACTTC. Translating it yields CASKLGPAGGAYEQYF.

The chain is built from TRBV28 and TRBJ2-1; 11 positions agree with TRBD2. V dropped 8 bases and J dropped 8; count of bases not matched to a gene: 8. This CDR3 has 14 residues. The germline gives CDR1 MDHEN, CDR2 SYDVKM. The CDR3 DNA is TGTGCCAGCGAGGGGACTAGCGGATGGGATGAGCAGTTCTTC. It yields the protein CASEGTSGWDEQFF.

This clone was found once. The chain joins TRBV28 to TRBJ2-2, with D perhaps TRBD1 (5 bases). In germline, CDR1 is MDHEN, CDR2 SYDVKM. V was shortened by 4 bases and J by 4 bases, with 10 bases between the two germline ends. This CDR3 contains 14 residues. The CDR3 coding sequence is TGTGCCAGCAGTTATCAGGGAAGCACCGGGGAGCTGTTTTTT. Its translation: CASSYQGSTGELFF.

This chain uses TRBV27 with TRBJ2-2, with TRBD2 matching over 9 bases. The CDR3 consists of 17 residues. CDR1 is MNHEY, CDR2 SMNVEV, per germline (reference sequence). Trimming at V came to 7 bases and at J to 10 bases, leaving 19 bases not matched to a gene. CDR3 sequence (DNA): TGTGCCAGCACCGGAGGGTTGGGGGGACTAGCCACCTTGGAGCTGTTTTTT. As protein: CASTGGLGGLATLELFF.

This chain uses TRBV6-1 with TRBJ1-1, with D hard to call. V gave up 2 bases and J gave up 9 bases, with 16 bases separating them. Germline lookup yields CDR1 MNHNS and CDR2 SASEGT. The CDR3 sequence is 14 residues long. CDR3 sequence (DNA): TGTGCCAGCAGTGAACTGGGCCAATTTTTTCAAGCTTTCTTT. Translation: CASSELGQFFQAFF.

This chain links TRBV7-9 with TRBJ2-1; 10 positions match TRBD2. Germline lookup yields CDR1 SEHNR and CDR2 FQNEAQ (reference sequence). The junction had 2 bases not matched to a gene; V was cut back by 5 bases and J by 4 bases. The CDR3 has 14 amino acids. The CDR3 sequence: CASSKLAGYNEQFF. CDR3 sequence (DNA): TGTGCCAGCAGCAAACTAGCGGGATACAATGAGCAGTTCTTC.

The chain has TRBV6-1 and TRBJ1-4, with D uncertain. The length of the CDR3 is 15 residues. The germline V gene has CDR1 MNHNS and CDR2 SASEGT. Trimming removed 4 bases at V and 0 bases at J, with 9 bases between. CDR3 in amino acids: CASSVSPTTNEKLFF. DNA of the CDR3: TGTGCCAGCAGTGTCTCTCCTACAACTAATGAAAAACTGTTTTTT.

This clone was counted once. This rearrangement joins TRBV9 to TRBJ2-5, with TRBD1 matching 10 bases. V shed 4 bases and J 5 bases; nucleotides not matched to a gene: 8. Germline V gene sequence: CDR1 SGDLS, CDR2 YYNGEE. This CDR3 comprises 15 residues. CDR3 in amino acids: CASSYDRGHRETQYF. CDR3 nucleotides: TGTGCCAGCAGCTACGACAGGGGGCATCGGGAGACCCAGTACTTC.

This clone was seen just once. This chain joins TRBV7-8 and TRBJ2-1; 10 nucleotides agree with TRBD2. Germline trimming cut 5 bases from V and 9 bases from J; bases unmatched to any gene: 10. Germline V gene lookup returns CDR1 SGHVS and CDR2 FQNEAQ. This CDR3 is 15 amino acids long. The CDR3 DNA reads TGTGCCAGCAGCGACAGCGGGAGGGCGGGGGGTGAGCAGTTCTTC. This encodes CASSDSGRAGGEQFF.